This T cell receptor (beta chain) was identified during a study of T-cell memory formation after mild COVID-19. Study context: TCR clusters showed largely donor specificity.

Germline CDR1 reads SGHVS; CDR2 reads FNYEAQ. Trimming pared 1 base from V and 7 bases from J, leaving 16 bases between. The CDR3 length is 15 residues. Study outcomes and limitations: While clones contracting from day 15 to 85 were balanced between CD4 and CD8, later expanders leaned CD4+.

The table lists this clonotype with many counts. Antigen unknown. Using constant-segment primers, 5'RACE produced TCR alpha and TCR beta cDNA libraries carrying sample barcodes and UMIs. MiXCR, run by TCRdb on the 5' RACE reads, gives a single entry per CDR3 protein. The sample includes fewer than 15,000 distinct CDR3 sequences, 20% to 25% of them seen just once. Sequencing was carried out using PBMCs or a T cell subset sorted from them (not recorded which). The TCR was taken from a man aged 18 to 29 who had mild COVID-19 (a few samples of this study predate the infection). Cell type and time point are not known. The V gene is TRBV7-6, the J gene TRBJ1-2, with D maybe TRBD1 (5 bases). In nucleotides, the CDR3 is TGTGCCAGCAGCTTAGGAGGGTCAGGGACTGGTGGCTACACCTTC. Its protein is CASSLGGSGTGGYTF. The whole variable domain, filled in from reference TRBV7-6 and TRBJ1-2, reads GAGVSQSPRYKVTKRGQDVALRCDPISGHVSLYWYRQALGQGPEFLTYFNYEAQQDKSGLPNDRFSAERPEGSISTLTIQRTEQRDSAMYRCASSLGGSGTGGYTFGSGTRLTVV.